This T cell receptor beta chain was recorded in a study of T cells in Graves' hyperthyroidism and ophthalmopathy. On the study more broadly: Peripheral blood collection took place at initial diagnosis, before any treatment.

Germline CDR1 MNHEY, CDR2 SVGAGI. The CDR3 sequence is 15 residues long. J lost 7 bases, V lost 6 bases, and 8 bases had no gene match. Among the patients, aged 18 to 65, hyperthyroidism was newly diagnosed and had lasted under 2 months. RNA transcripts were the template for amplifying TCR beta CDR3 regions. RT-PCR in the first round (using the HTBI primer set) targeted the TCR CDR3. TCRdb fed the multiplex PCR reads into MiXCR, producing one record per CDR3 protein. The table shows roughly 840,000 distinct CDR3 sequences, with approximately 40% occurring only once. Study-wide results and caveats: In the blood, most expanded thyroid clonotypes above 0.001 appeared as well. Stable hyperthyroidism and ophthalmopathy were separated using 13 V-J signatures.

Details on this clonotype: No antigen is known for it.

The source is a man in his late teens or twenties with Graves' hyperthyroidism. V gene TRBV6-5 combines with J gene TRBJ1-5; 11 nucleotides align to TRBD1. Sequencing was done on a sample of blood. In nucleotides, the CDR3 is TGTGCCAGCAGGGAGGACAGGGGGCCCGGCCAGCCCCAGCATTTT. The encoded protein is CASREDRGPGQPQHF.